The next 23 T cell receptor beta chains were all read from a single sample in a study of metastatic and nonmetastatic thyroid tumors. Thyroid surgery was preceded by no treatment in any patient. TCRdb re-analyzed the PCR reads using MiXCR. In the table there are 55,000 to 75,000 clones, roughly 18% of which are singletons. The specimen was blood. The receptors shown here come from a female donor with papillary thyroid cancer or a benign thyroid nodule (not recorded which). Some clones in this sample may be carry-over from other donors' samples.

The gene calls are TRBV7-2 and TRBJ2-3, with a possible D match to TRBD2 (6 bases). The CDR3 length is 14 residues. The V end lost 0 bases, the J end lost 5 bases, and 9 bases lay between the germline ends. Germline CDR1 and CDR2: SGHTA and FQGNSA. CDR3 in DNA: TGTGCCAGCAGCTTAGCGGGAGCGGGAGATACGCAGTATTTT. Translation: CASSLAGAGDTQYF. The full variable domain, with the rest looked up from reference TRBV7-2 and TRBJ2-3, is GAGVSQSPSNKVTEKGKDVELRCDPISGHTALYWYRQSLGQGLEFLIYFQGNSAPDKSGLPSDRFSAERTGGSVSTLTIQRTQQEDSAVYLCASSLAGAGDTQYFGPGTRLTVL.

This clone was observed many times. The chain is built from TRBV30 and TRBJ1-1; no firm D call. Germline-derived CDR1 and CDR2 are GTSNPN and SVGIG (reference sequence). V was shortened by 4 bases and J by 0 bases, with 6 bases between the two germline ends. The CDR3 sequence is 12 residues long. The CDR3 nucleotides read TGTGCCTGGACTCTTATGAACACTGAAGCTTTCTTT. Protein sequence: CAWTLMNTEAFF. Together with reference TRBV30 and TRBJ1-1, the CDR3 gives the full variable domain: SQTIHQWPATLVQPVGSPLSLECTVEGTSNPNLYWYRQAAGRGLQLLFYSVGIGQISSEVPQNLSASRPQDRQFILSSKKLLLSDSGFYLCAWTLMNTEAFFGQGTRLTVV.

Ten or more counts support this clone. The rearrangement links TRBV24-1 to TRBJ1-1; no clear D. The CDR3 is 13 amino acids. Germline V gene data show CDR1 as KGHDR and CDR2 as SFDVKD. Trimming stripped 2 bases from V and 1 base from J, with 4 bases between. Here the CDR3 reads CATSDYKNTEAFF. The CDR3 nucleotides read TGTGCCACCAGTGATTACAAGAACACTGAAGCTTTCTTT.

The chain carries TRBV12-5 and TRBJ1-2; TRBD1 is a possible D gene (5 bases). This CDR3 is 13 amino acids long. Germline lookup yields CDR1 LGHNT and CDR2 FRNRAP. Trimming shortened V by 5 bases and J by 4 bases, and 11 bases separated the two germline ends. The CDR3 DNA is TGTGCTAGTGGTGCGGACGGGGGCTATGGCTACACCTTC. Translation gives CASGADGGYGYTF.

This clone was counted ten times or more. One end of the junction varies from germline; a read error may be responsible. The V call is TRBV7-7, the J call TRBJ2-1, with 10 bases that match TRBD2. Germline CDR1 and CDR2: SSHAT and FNYEAQ (reference sequence). This CDR3 is built from 15 residues. The CDR3 here is CASSPGTSDYNEQFF. CDR3 nucleotides: TGTGCTAGCAGCCCAGGGACTAGCGACTACAATGAGCAGTTCTTC.

This clone was observed at least ten times. The V and J genes are TRBV3-1 and TRBJ2-5; perhaps TRBD2 as D (7 bases). Germline CDR1 is LGHDT and CDR2 is YNNKEL (reference sequence). The CDR3 contains 18 residues. The germline V and J ends were trimmed by 0 bases and 5 bases, with 22 bases remaining between them. Here the CDR3 DNA reads TGTGCCAGCAGCCAAGATGCCTCGGGGGCCGAAGCGGGGGAGACCCAGTACTTC. Translated: CASSQDASGAEAGETQYF.

This clone was counted ten times or more. J is TRBJ2-1 and V is TRBV6-6, with D maybe TRBD2 (6 bases). The CDR3 is made up of 15 amino acids. V was pared by 2 bases and J by 6 bases, with 14 bases between. CDR1 and CDR2 from the germline V gene are MNHNY and SVGAGI (reference sequence). Here the CDR3 reads CASSYPGLPSNEQFF. Written as DNA, the CDR3 is TGTGCCAGCAGTTACCCGGGACTCCCGTCCAATGAGCAGTTCTTC.

By frequency in the sample, this clone is medium-sized. The chain couples TRBV12-3 or TRBV12-4 to TRBJ2-7; a weak D match, TRBD1 (5 bases). V was trimmed by 6 bases and J by 0 bases, leaving 12 bases between them. The CDR3 extends over 14 amino acids. The chain's CDR3 is CASSSDSTSYEQYF. The CDR3 DNA sequence: TGTGCCAGCAGCTCCGACAGTACCTCCTACGAGCAGTACTTC.

This clone was observed many times. The J gene is TRBJ2-7, the V gene TRBV20-1; TRBD1 matches at 7 bases. V dropped 4 bases and J dropped 6; count of bases not matched to a gene: 9. Germline loops: CDR1 DFQATT, CDR2 SNEGSKA (reference sequence). This CDR3 has 13 amino acids. CDR3 amino acids: CSATTGQASEQYF. CDR3 sequence (DNA): TGCAGTGCTACAACTGGACAGGCAAGCGAGCAGTACTTC.

This clone has more than one count but fewer than ten. The chain recombines TRBV5-6 with TRBJ2-5; 11 bases match TRBD2. The CDR3 contains 15 residues. Germline-derived CDR1 and CDR2 are SGHDT and YYEEEE. V lost 4 bases, J lost 5 bases, and 7 bases stayed unmatched. The CDR3 here is CASSILTSGKETQYF. In nucleotides, the CDR3 is TGTGCCAGCAGCATTTTGACTAGCGGGAAGGAGACCCAGTACTTC.

The sample holds many counts of this clone. The V gene is TRBV20-1, the J gene TRBJ2-7, with D unresolved. V was clipped by 6 bases and J by 6 bases, with 15 bases between them. Germline CDR1 is DFQATT and CDR2 is SNEGSKA (reference sequence). This CDR3 is 12 amino acids long. This chain's CDR3 is CSATRIFGEQYF. The CDR3 nucleotides read TGCAGTGCGACCCGGATCTTCGGCGAGCAGTACTTC.

The V gene is TRBV2, the J gene TRBJ1-2, with a tentative D call TRBD1 (5 bases). Trimming took off 3 bases at V and 6 bases at J, with 20 bases between the two ends. Germline CDR1 is SNHLY and CDR2 is FYNNEI. The CDR3 runs to 16 residues. The CDR3 reads CASSDPSPGRANGYTF. The DNA of the CDR3 is TGTGCCAGCAGTGACCCCTCACCGGGACGGGCAAATGGCTACACCTTC.

There are many counts of this clone. This chain joins TRBV7-8 and TRBJ2-3; 11 bases agree with TRBD2. Germline trimming cut 3 bases from V and 2 bases from J; bases unmatched to any gene: 10. There are 18 residues in the CDR3. CDR1 is SGHVS, CDR2 FQNEAQ, per germline. CDR3 nucleotides: TGTGCCAGCAGCTTGCTAGCGGGAGGAGCTGGCCCCACAGATACGCAGTATTTT. It is translated as CASSLLAGGAGPTDTQYF.

The V gene is TRBV28, the J gene TRBJ2-7; 11 nucleotides match TRBD1. This CDR3 comprises 14 residues. The V and J ends lost 5 bases and 3 bases, in that order; junction bases with no gene match: 3. The germline gives CDR1 MDHEN, CDR2 SYDVKM. The CDR3 nucleotides read TGTGCCAGCAGTATGGGGACAGGGGGCTACGAGCAGTACTTC. Translating it yields CASSMGTGGYEQYF.

V usage is TRBV11-2 and J usage is TRBJ2-1; D call uncertain. V was clipped by 5 bases and J by 7 bases, with 6 bases between them. CDR3 size: 11 residues. Germline V gene data show CDR1 as SGHAT and CDR2 as FQNNGV. CDR3 nucleotide sequence: TGTGCCAGCAGCCTCGGGAATGAGCAGTTCTTC. Translating it yields CASSLGNEQFF. Complete variable domain (other parts from reference TRBV11-2 and TRBJ2-1): EAGVAQSPRYKIIEKRQSVAFWCNPISGHATLYWYQQILGQGPKLLIQFQNNGVVDDSQLPKDRFSAERLKGVDSTLKIQPAKLEDSAVYLCASSLGNEQFFGPGTRLTVL.

This clone has at least ten counts. J is TRBJ1-1 and V is TRBV7-9; 8 bases match TRBD1. This CDR3 is built from 15 residues. With V trimmed by 2 bases and J by 3 bases, 5 bases remained unmatched. CDR1 is SEHNR, CDR2 FQNEAQ, per germline (reference sequence). The CDR3: CASSLTGQGDTEAFF. CDR3 nucleotides: TGTGCCAGCAGCTTAACCGGACAGGGAGACACTGAAGCTTTCTTT. Using reference TRBV7-9 and TRBJ1-1 for the parts outside the CDR3, the full variable domain is DTGVSQNPRHKITKRGQNVTFRCDPISEHNRLYWYRQTLGQGPEFLTYFQNEAQLEKSRLLSDRFSAERPKGSFSTLEIQRTEQGDSAMYLCASSLTGQGDTEAFFGQGTRLTVV.

This clone came up a few times. The rearrangement joins TRBV12-3 or TRBV12-4 to TRBJ2-3; 7 bases are a match to TRBD2. The CDR3 extends over 15 amino acids. V was clipped by 4 bases and J by 2 bases; unmatched bases: 6. The CDR3 sequence: CASSYQRLATDTQYF. The CDR3 region has the DNA TGTGCCAGCAGTTACCAACGACTAGCCACAGATACGCAGTATTTT.

The sample holds many counts of this clone. This may come from a read error, since a much larger clone is one base off. Other DNA sequences within the sample encode an identical CDR3. The V and J genes are TRBV24-1 and TRBJ1-5, with D maybe TRBD1 (6 bases). Germline CDR1 is KGHDR and CDR2 is SFDVKD. The CDR3 contains 14 residues. Written as DNA, the CDR3 is TGCGCCACCAGTGCCACAGGGCTCGATCAGCCCCAGCATTTT. This gives the protein CATSATGLDQPQHF.

This clone was found many times. The rearrangement uses TRBV7-8 and TRBJ2-7; D might be TRBD2 (6 bases). The CDR3 spans 15 residues. Germline assignment: CDR1 SGHVS and CDR2 FQNEAQ. The ends were cut back, 4 bases at V and 4 bases at J, with 17 bases in the middle. Written as DNA, the CDR3 is TGTGCCAGCAGCTACGAACTAGCTAATTTTTACGAGCAGTACTTC. It translates to CASSYELANFYEQYF.

This clone has ten or more counts. The V and J genes are TRBV7-3 and TRBJ2-1; 9 bases are a match to TRBD2. The CDR3 contains 16 residues. Germline V lookup: CDR1 SGHTA, CDR2 FQGTGA. The V gene end was trimmed by 5 bases and the J gene end by 4 bases; junction bases not matched to a gene: 9. The CDR3 nucleotides are TGTGCCAGCAGCCACAATAGCGGGAGTAAGTACAATGAGCAGTTCTTC. Translating it yields CASSHNSGSKYNEQFF.

The chain has TRBV20-1 and TRBJ1-5; 7 bases agree with TRBD1. Trimming took 4 bases from V and 5 from J; bases not matched to a gene: 5. The CDR3 runs 13 residues. Per the germline V gene, CDR1 is DFQATT and CDR2 is SNEGSKA (reference sequence). As DNA, the CDR3 is TGCAGTGCTATCCAGGGGGTGGATCAGCCCCAGCATTTT. Translated, it gives CSAIQGVDQPQHF.

This clone was seen many times. This chain joins TRBV29-1 and TRBJ1-2; D gene ambiguous. Trimming removed 5 bases from V and 8 bases from J, with 6 bases in between. Germline V gene data show CDR1 as SQVTM and CDR2 as ANQGSEA. The CDR3 has 9 residues. The DNA for the CDR3 is TGCAGCGTTCTCGAGGGCTACACCTTC. Protein product: CSVLEGYTF. Together with reference TRBV29-1 and TRBJ1-2, the CDR3 gives the full variable domain: SAVISQKPSRDICQRGTSLTIQCQVDSQVTMMFWYRQQPGQSLTLIATANQGSEATYESGFVIDKFPISRPNLTFSTLTVSNMSPEDSSIYLCSVLEGYTFGSGTRLTVV.

Comments on this clone: Since a much larger clone is just one base distant, this may be a read error. The chain employs TRBV10-2 and TRBJ2-7, with TRBD1 matching 9 bases. CDR3 size: 18 residues. With 0 bases clipped from V and 5 bases from J, the junction kept 14 bases outside the gene matches. Per germline, CDR1 WSHSY and CDR2 SAAADI. CDR3 region: CASSESSPQGQGLNEQYF. CDR3 nucleotides: TGCGCCAGCAGTGAGTCTTCCCCGCAGGGACAGGGTCTCAACGAGCAGTACTTC.